One sample yielded the 8 T cell receptor beta chains listed below, sequenced in a study of CD8+ T cells in alopecia areata. A sort of pooled cutaneous lymph node cells used CD4, CD8alpha, NKG2D, NKG2ACE and other stains. The sequencing template was cDNA reverse transcribed from extracted RNA. Measured with immunoSEQ multiplex PCR; TCRdb has only the in-frame clones, and not every one. Listed here are more than 250,000 clones without any singletons, the top ten holding more than 0.95%. Sequencing was carried out using CD4+ T cells sorted from a lymph node. Receptors were obtained from a C3H/HeJ mouse with alopecia areata. This mouse strain has H2-k as its MHC haplotype.

Details on this clone: The germline and genes are mouse ones. Read data end 4 residues before the CDR3 end; the end is taken from the germline J gene. This rearrangement joins TRBV5 to TRBJ2-7; TRBD2 aligns across 8 bases. Trimming cost V 0 bases and J 0 bases; bases outside gene matches: 1. In germline, CDR1 is LGHNA, CDR2 YNLKQL (reference sequence). The CDR3 is 15 amino acids. CDR3 residues: CASSQDGLGSYEQYF. The sequenced CDR3 bases are TGTGCCAGCAGCCAAGACGGACTGGGCTCCTAT.

This clone came up a few times. Mouse germline and gene names are used. The sequenced fragment ends 4 residues before the CDR3 boundary, so the rest is inferred from the germline J gene. This chain joins TRBV4 and TRBJ2-7, with TRBD2 matching over 9 bases. Germline CDR1 LGHDT, CDR2 YNNKQL (reference sequence). The CDR3 covers 14 residues. CDR3 DNA (partial): TGTGCCAGCAGCTATACTGGGGGGACTTAT. This sequence encodes CASSYTGGTY. In full, the CDR3 reads CASSYTGGTYEQYF.

This clone was observed many times. Gene names and germline refer to mouse. With the read ending 4 residues before the CDR3 end, the germline J gene is used to fill in that end. V gene TRBV17 combines with J gene TRBJ2-1; perhaps TRBD1 as D (5 bases). Germline V gene lookup returns CDR1 MNHDT and CDR2 YYDKIL. V lost 1 base, J lost 5 bases, and 6 bases lay in between. The CDR3 has 13 amino acids. The CDR3 reads CASSRARDAEQFF. The CDR3 DNA, read in part, is TGTGCTAGCAGTAGAGCCAGGGATGCT.

This clone was counted only a few times. Gene names denote mouse genes. The read ends 4 residues early relative to the CDR3; the germline J gene fills the gap. V gene TRBV5 combines with J gene TRBJ1-1; D gene uncertain. CDR1 LGHNA and CDR2 YNLKQL come from the germline V gene (reference sequence). Trimming shortened V by 0 bases and J by 0 bases, and 8 bases separated the two germline ends. CDR3 length equals 15 residues. Here the CDR3 reads CASSQDHNANTEVFF. Incomplete CDR3 DNA: TGTGCCAGCAGCCAAGATCACAATGCAAACACA.

A few counts support this clone. Gene labels here are mouse ones. The read comes to an end 4 residues before the CDR3 does, leaving the germline J gene to fill in the end. The rearrangement joins TRBV19 to TRBJ2-3; 12 bases fit TRBD2. Germline CDR1 FNHDT, CDR2 SITEND (reference sequence). The CDR3 is made up of 16 amino acids. The junction had 7 bases not matched to a gene; V was cut back by 7 bases and J by 1 base. Partial CDR3 DNA: TGTGCCAGCGGCCCTGGGACTGGGGGGCGTGCAGAA. It encodes CASGPGTGGRAE. The complete CDR3 reads CASGPGTGGRAETLYF.

This clone was counted a few times. Germline and genes here are mouse. Read sequence stops 4 residues before the CDR3 end, and the germline J gene provides the missing end. V is TRBV19 and J is TRBJ2-5, with D perhaps matching TRBD1 (6 bases). The CDR3 is 16 amino acids. The germline gives CDR1 FNHDT, CDR2 SITEND (reference sequence). Trimming took off 2 bases at V and 0 bases at J, with 13 bases between the two ends. The CDR3 sequence: CASSIRQGLNQDTQYF. CDR3 DNA, as far as it was read: TGTGCCAGCAGTATTAGGCAGGGGCTTAACCAAGAC.

Of note for this clone: The genes and germline here are from mouse. The CDR3 is cut off 4 residues early in the read; its end comes from the germline J gene. In the same sample, other DNA sequences code for this CDR3. The chain employs TRBV31 and TRBJ2-3; TRBD2 agrees at 8 bases. The CDR3 totals 15 residues. V shed 3 bases, J shed 0 bases, and the junction held 5 bases outside the gene matches. CDR1 and CDR2 (germline): GKSSPN, SITVG. CDR3 DNA, as far as it was read: TGTGCCTGGAGGCGGACTGGGACTAGTGCAGAA. Translating gives CAWRRTGTSAE. The CDR3 in full is CAWRRTGTSAETLYF.

About this clone itself: Gene names are the mouse ones. CDR3 DNA, as far as it was read: TGTGCCAGCAGCCGCCGGGACAGAAACACA. Translated, it gives CASSRRDRNT. The entire CDR3 protein is CASSRRDRNTEVFF. The rearrangement joins TRBV19 to TRBJ1-1; the match to TRBD1 covers 7 bases. The sequence runs out 4 residues before the end of the CDR3; the remainder is reconstructed from the germline J gene. The CDR3 contains 14 residues. Germline loops: CDR1 FNHDT, CDR2 SITEND (reference sequence). V gave up 5 bases and J gave up 1 base; unmatched junction bases: 5.